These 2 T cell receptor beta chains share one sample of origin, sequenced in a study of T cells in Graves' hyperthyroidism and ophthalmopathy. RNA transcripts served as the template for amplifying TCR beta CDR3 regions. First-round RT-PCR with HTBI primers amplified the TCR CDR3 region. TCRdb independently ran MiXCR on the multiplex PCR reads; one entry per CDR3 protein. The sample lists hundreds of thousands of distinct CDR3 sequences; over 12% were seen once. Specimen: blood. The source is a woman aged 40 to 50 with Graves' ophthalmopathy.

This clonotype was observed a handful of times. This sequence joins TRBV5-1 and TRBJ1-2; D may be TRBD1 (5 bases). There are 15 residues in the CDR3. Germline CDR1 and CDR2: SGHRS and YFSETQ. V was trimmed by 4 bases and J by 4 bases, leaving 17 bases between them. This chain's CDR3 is CASSKGPTEAYGYTF. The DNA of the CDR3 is TGCGCCAGCAGCAAGGGACCTACCGAGGCCTATGGCTACACCTTC.

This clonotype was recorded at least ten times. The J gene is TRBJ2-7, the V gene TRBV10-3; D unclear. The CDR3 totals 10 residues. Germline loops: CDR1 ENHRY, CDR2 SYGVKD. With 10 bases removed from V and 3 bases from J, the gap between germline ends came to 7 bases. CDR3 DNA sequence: TGTGCCACCTGGAGCTACGAGCAGTACTTC. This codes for CATWSYEQYF.